These T cell receptor beta chains were read from a single sample in a study of blood T cell repertoires in COVID-19. Measured with immunoSEQ multiplex PCR; TCRdb has only the in-frame clones, and not every one. The sample lists roughly 280,000 clones; around 87% were seen once. Input material: peripheral blood. These receptor sequences come from a woman aged 50 to 60 who had recovered from COVID-19. The CDR3 runs from the conserved cysteine through the conserved F or W. D genes are given only for firm matches.

v_gene	j_gene	d_gene	CDR3aa
TRBV28	TRBJ1-2	-	CASSLGAGMNYGYTF
TRBV30	TRBJ1-1	-	CASARVTTEAFF
TRBV4-1	TRBJ1-1	-	CASSQDPDTEAFF
TRBV5-8	TRBJ2-1	TRBD1	CASSLTGGEYNEQFF
TRBV6-5	TRBJ1-1	-	CASSYSEGTEAFF
TRBV7-2	TRBJ2-7	-	CASSLGDRRLYEQYF
TRBV11-3	TRBJ2-3	TRBD2	CASSSGLAGVTDTQYF
TRBV2	TRBJ1-1	-	CASIRRLNTEAFF
TRBV25-1	TRBJ2-2	TRBD1	CASSESPGQGHFELFF
TRBV10-3	TRBJ2-7	TRBD1	CAIRTGQGRPYEQYF
TRBV7-3	TRBJ2-5	TRBD2	CASGSGAQETQYF
TRBV13	TRBJ1-2	TRBD1	CASSPGTANYGYTF
TRBV7-2	TRBJ2-5	TRBD2	CASSFQRGGWETQYF
TRBV4-3	TRBJ1-1	-	CASSQDAIAEAFF
TRBV4-1	TRBJ2-3	TRBD1	CASSQERGQGTDTQYF
TRBV5-1	TRBJ2-3	TRBD1	CASSLGTGGTDTQYF
TRBV12-3/TRBV12-4	TRBJ1-3	-	CASGPLGNTIYF